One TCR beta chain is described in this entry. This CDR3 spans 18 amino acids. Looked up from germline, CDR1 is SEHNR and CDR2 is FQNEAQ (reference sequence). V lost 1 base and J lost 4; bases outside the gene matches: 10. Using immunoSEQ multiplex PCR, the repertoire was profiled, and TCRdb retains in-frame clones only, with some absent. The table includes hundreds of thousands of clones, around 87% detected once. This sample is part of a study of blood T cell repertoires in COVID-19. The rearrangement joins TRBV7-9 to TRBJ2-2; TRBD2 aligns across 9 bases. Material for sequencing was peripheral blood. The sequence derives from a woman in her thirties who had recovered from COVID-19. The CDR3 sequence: CASSLGRLSGRSTGELFF. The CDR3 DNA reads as TGTGCCAGCAGCTTAGGACGGCTTAGCGGGAGAAGCACCGGGGAGCTGTTTTTT. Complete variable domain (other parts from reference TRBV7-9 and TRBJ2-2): DTGVSQNPRHKITKRGQNVTFRCDPISEHNRLYWYRQTLGQGPEFLTYFQNEAQLEKSRLLSDRFSAERPKGSFSTLEIQRTEQGDSAMYLCASSLGRLSGRSTGELFFGEGSRLTVL.